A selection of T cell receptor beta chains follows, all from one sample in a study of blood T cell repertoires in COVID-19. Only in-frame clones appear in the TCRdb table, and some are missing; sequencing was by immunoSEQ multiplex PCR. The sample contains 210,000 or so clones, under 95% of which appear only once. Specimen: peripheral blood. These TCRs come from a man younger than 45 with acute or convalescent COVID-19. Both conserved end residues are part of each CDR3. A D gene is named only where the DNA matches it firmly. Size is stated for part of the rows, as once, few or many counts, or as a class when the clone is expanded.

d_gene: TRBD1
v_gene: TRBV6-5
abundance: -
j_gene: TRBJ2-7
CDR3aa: CASSNRDRGREQYF
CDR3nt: TGTGCCAGCAGTAACCGGGACAGGGGACGGGAGCAGTACTTC

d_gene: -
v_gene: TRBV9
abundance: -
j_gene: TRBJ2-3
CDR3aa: CASSVTSTDTQYF
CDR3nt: TGTGCCAGCAGCGTAACTAGCACAGATACGCAGTATTTT

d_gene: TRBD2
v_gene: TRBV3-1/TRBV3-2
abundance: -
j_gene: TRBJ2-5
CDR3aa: CASSLTPGLAKETQYF
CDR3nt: TGTGCCAGCAGCCTAACGCCGGGACTAGCGAAAGAGACCCAGTACTTC

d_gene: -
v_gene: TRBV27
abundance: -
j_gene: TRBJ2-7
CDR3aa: CASSLVGGYEQYF
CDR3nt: TGTGCCAGCAGTTTAGTCGGCGGCTACGAGCAGTACTTC

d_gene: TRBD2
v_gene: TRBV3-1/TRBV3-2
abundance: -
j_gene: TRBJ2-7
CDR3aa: CASSPGTSTVYEQYF
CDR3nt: TGTGCCAGCAGCCCCGGGACTAGCACGGTCTACGAGCAGTACTTC

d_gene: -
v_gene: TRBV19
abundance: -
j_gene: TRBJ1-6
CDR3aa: CASGDFYNSPLHF
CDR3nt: TGTGCCAGCGGGGATTTCTATAATTCACCCCTCCACTTT

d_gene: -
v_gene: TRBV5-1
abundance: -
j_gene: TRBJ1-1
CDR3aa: CASSLIDRWNTEAFF
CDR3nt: TGCGCCAGCAGCTTGATAGACAGGTGGAACACTGAAGCTTTCTTT

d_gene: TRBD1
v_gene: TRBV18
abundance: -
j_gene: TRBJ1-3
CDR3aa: CASSPVGGGQYSGNTIYF
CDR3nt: TGTGCCAGCTCACCCGTCGGAGGGGGCCAATACTCTGGAAACACCATATATTTT

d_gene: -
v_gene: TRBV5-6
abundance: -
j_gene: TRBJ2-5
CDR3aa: CASSSGSLETQYF
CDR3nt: TGTGCCAGCAGCTCCGGGAGCTTAGAGACCCAGTACTTC

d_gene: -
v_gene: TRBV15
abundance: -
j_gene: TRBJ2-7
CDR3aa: CATSRGDKGHEQYF
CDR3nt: TGTGCCACCAGCAGGGGGGACAAAGGGCACGAGCAGTACTTC

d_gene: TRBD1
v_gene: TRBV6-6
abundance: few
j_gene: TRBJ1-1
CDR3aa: CASSRTGGGWAFF
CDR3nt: TGTGCCAGCAGTAGGACAGGAGGTGGTTGGGCTTTCTTT

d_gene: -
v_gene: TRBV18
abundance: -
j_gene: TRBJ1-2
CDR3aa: CASSPLEGLRYGYTF
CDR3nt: TGTGCCAGCTCACCATTGGAGGGCCTGAGATATGGCTACACCTTC

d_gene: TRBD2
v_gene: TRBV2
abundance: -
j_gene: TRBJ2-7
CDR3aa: CASNEFSGGAIEQYF
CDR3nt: TGTGCCAGCAATGAATTTAGCGGGGGGGCGATCGAGCAGTACTTC

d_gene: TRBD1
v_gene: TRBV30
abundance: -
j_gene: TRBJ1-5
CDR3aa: CAWRSGQGINQPQHF
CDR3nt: TGTGCCTGGAGGTCGGGACAGGGGATAAATCAGCCCCAGCATTTT

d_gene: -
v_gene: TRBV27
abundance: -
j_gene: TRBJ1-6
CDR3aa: CASSSPLRSYNSPLHF
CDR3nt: TGTGCCAGCAGTTCCCCCCTACGCTCCTATAATTCACCCCTCCACTTT

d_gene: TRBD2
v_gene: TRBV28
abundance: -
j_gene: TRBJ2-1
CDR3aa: CASSLALADYEQFF
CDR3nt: TGTGCCAGCAGTTTGGCACTAGCGGATTATGAGCAGTTCTTC

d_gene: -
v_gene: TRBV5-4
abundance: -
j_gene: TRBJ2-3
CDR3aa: CASSLAPDPAALDTQYF
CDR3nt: TGTGCCAGCAGCTTGGCCCCTGACCCGGCGGCCTTAGATACGCAGTATTTT